A single sample is the source of the 21 T cell receptor beta chains below, sequenced in a study of T cell repertoires in cytomegalovirus infection. These receptors' targets are unknown. TCRdb itself ran the reads through MiXCR, one entry per CDR3 protein. In the table there are some 110,000 distinct CDR3 sequences, over 9.5% of which are singletons. Source material: PBMCs, sequenced either directly or after in vitro stimulation (not recorded which). These receptors all come from a human donor in good health (CMV status not recorded). Some clones in this sample may be carry-over from other donors' samples.

This clonotype was seen repeatedly, ten times or more. The gene calls are TRBV11-2 and TRBJ2-1, with 12 bases that match TRBD2. Germline V gene lookup returns CDR1 SGHAT and CDR2 FQNNGV. With 5 bases clipped from V and 7 bases from J, the junction kept 9 bases outside the gene matches. The CDR3 covers 16 residues. The CDR3 spells CASSERLAGDQNEQFF. The CDR3 region has the DNA TGTGCCAGCAGCGAGCGACTAGCGGGAGATCAGAATGAGCAGTTCTTC.

The sample holds a few counts of this clonotype. This chain links TRBV7-3 with TRBJ1-6; TRBD1 matches at 7 bases. The germline gives CDR1 SGHTA, CDR2 FQGTGA. V shed 5 bases, J shed 7 bases, and the junction held 5 bases outside the gene matches. The CDR3 is 14 residues long. CDR3 sequence: CASSQGQSNSPLHF. The CDR3 DNA is TGTGCCAGCAGCCAGGGACAGTCAAATTCACCCCTCCACTTT.

This clonotype has at least ten counts. The V call is TRBV6-1, the J call TRBJ2-7, with 11 bases identical to TRBD2. The CDR3 is made up of 15 amino acids. Germline V CDR1 and CDR2: MNHNS, SASEGT. V lost 2 bases to trimming and J lost 2 bases; unmatched junction nucleotides: 2. The CDR3 here is CASSERGLAAYEQYV. CDR3 nucleotides: TGTGCCAGCAGTGAACGGGGACTAGCGGCCTACGAGCAGTACGTC.

The rearrangement joins TRBV10-3 to TRBJ1-2, with 7 bases matching TRBD1. Germline CDR1 ENHRY, CDR2 SYGVKD. The V gene end was trimmed by 5 bases and the J gene end by 5 bases; junction bases not matched to a gene: 11. The CDR3 sequence is 15 residues long. For the CDR3, the DNA is TGTGCCATCAGTTCTGCAACCGGGACAGTTTATGGCTACACCTTC. It encodes CAISSATGTVYGYTF.

The table lists this clonotype with many counts. J is TRBJ2-1 and V is TRBV6-2 or TRBV6-3; 10 bases match TRBD1. CDR1 is MNHEY and CDR2 is SVGEGT in the germline V gene. V gave up 6 bases and J gave up 6 bases; unmatched junction bases: 14. The CDR3 consists of 17 residues. The CDR3 loop is CASRPIRDRGKGNEQFF. The CDR3 nucleotides are TGTGCCAGCAGACCTATCCGGGACAGGGGAAAAGGCAATGAGCAGTTCTTC.

This clonotype was counted many times. The chain links TRBV6-1 to TRBJ2-5; D unclear. This CDR3 is built from 14 residues. In germline, CDR1 is MNHNS, CDR2 SASEGT. The V and J ends lost 5 bases and 2 bases respectively, with 12 bases between them. The CDR3 reads CASSPTPSQETQYF. CDR3 sequence (DNA): TGTGCCAGCAGTCCGACTCCTTCTCAAGAGACCCAGTACTTC.

This clonotype was seen at least ten times. V usage is TRBV4-1 and J usage is TRBJ1-1; D not certain. Germline CDR1 MGHRA, CDR2 YSYEKL. The CDR3 runs to 16 residues. The germline V and J ends were trimmed by 0 bases and 0 bases, with 11 bases remaining between them. The DNA of the CDR3 is TGCGCCAGCAGCCAAGAGATAGCCAGCATGAACACTGAAGCTTTCTTT. Translated, it gives CASSQEIASMNTEAFF.

This clonotype was counted at least ten times. The V and J genes are TRBV11-2 and TRBJ1-2, with unresolved D. The CDR3 consists of 11 residues. V gave up 0 bases and J gave up 8 bases, with 4 bases separating them. Per the germline V gene, CDR1 is SGHAT and CDR2 is FQNNGV. The CDR3 nucleotides are TGTGCCAGCAGCTTAGAAGGGGGCTACACCTTC. Encoded protein: CASSLEGGYTF.

Regarding this clonotype: This may stem from a read error, because a much larger clone lies one nucleotide away. This chain links TRBV7-6 with TRBJ2-5; D remains ambiguous. The germline V gene encodes CDR1 SGHVS and CDR2 FNYEAQ. V was pared by 8 bases and J by 2 bases, with 18 bases between. The CDR3 extends over 15 amino acids. The CDR3 region has the DNA TGTGCCAGCGCACCAACCGTACAGAAGCAAGAGACCCAGTACTTC. Residues: CASAPTVQKQETQYF.

This clonotype turned up a few times. This chain joins TRBV19 and TRBJ1-3; D is unclear. The CDR3 consists of 18 residues. Trimming removed 7 bases from V and 0 bases from J, with 22 bases in between. Germline assignment: CDR1 LNHDA and CDR2 SQIVND (reference sequence). CDR3 residues: CASTPPSADVGSGNTIYF. In DNA form, the CDR3 reads TGTGCCAGTACTCCCCCCTCGGCGGATGTCGGCTCTGGAAACACCATATATTTT.

This clonotype has ten or more counts. The gene calls are TRBV2 and TRBJ1-2; TRBD1 agrees at 7 bases. The V gene end was trimmed by 6 bases and the J gene end by 6 bases; junction bases not matched to a gene: 10. The CDR3 runs 14 residues. From germline, CDR1 is SNHLY and CDR2 FYNNEI. The CDR3 DNA sequence: TGTGCCAGCAGCCTAGACAGGGTGTTGGATGGCTACACCTTC. The encoded protein is CASSLDRVLDGYTF.

In regard to this clonotype: Possible read error: a much larger clone is one base away. The chain carries TRBV6-5 and TRBJ1-5; D call uncertain. V lost 8 bases and J 2 bases, leaving 13 bases between the germline ends. CDR3 length: 14 residues. Germline lookup yields CDR1 MNHEY and CDR2 SVGAGI. Here the CDR3 reads CASRPPRGNQPQHF. DNA for the CDR3: TGTGCCAGCCGTCCCCCACGGGGCAATCAGCCCCAGCATTTT.

This clonotype was counted only a few times. Because the CDR3's place on the DNA is in doubt, the DNA is left out and the CDR3 is given as listed by TCRdb. The V gene is TRBV28, the J gene TRBJ2-1; the D segment call TRBD1 is taken from the table without a DNA check. Looked up from germline, CDR1 is MDHEN and CDR2 is SYDVKM. The CDR3 adds up to 16 amino acids, both ends counted. CDR3 in amino acids: CASSSSTARTYNEQFF.

Ten or more counts support this clonotype. The chain joins TRBV12-3 or TRBV12-4 to TRBJ2-1; 7 nucleotides line up with TRBD1. The CDR3 covers 16 residues. Trimming removed 1 base from V and 9 bases from J; junction bases left unmatched: 12. CDR3 sequence (DNA): TGTGCCAGCAGTTTAGTACGTAAAGGGGGCCTTAGTGAGCAGTTCTTC. Its protein product is CASSLVRKGGLSEQFF.

This clonotype has just a few counts. The J gene is TRBJ1-2, the V gene TRBV28; the D gene is possibly TRBD1 (6 bases). Per the germline V gene, CDR1 is MDHEN and CDR2 is SYDVKM. Trimming stripped 8 bases from V and 0 bases from J, with 13 bases between. The CDR3 length is 14 residues. CDR3 protein: CASARGGTNYGYTF. CDR3 in DNA: TGTGCCAGCGCGAGGGGGGGAACTAACTATGGCTACACCTTC.

Ten or more counts support this clonotype. The chain combines TRBV28 with TRBJ1-5, with D maybe TRBD1 (5 bases). This CDR3 is built from 12 residues. Germline CDR1 MDHEN, CDR2 SYDVKM. The V end was cut by 7 bases, the J end by 6 bases, with 10 bases between. CDR3 residues: CASTSGTQPQHF. The CDR3 DNA sequence: TGTGCCAGCACGTCGGGGACTCAGCCCCAGCATTTT. Supplemented by reference TRBV28 and TRBJ1-5, the full variable domain reads DVKVTQSSRYLVKRTGEKVFLECVQDMDHENMFWYRQDPGLGLRLIYFSYDVKMKEKGDIPEGYSVSREKKERFSLILESASTNQTSMYLCASTSGTQPQHFGDGTRLSIL.

This clonotype has a count of ten or more. This chain links TRBV24-1 with TRBJ2-1; 8 bases map to TRBD1. The CDR3 totals 16 residues. V shed 4 bases, J shed 6 bases, and the junction held 10 bases outside the gene matches. Germline CDR1 is KGHDR and CDR2 is SFDVKD. CDR3 coding DNA: TGTGCCACCAGTGACCCCGGGACAGGCAGTGGCAATGAGCAGTTCTTC. Protein sequence: CATSDPGTGSGNEQFF.

The table lists this clonotype with a few counts. The chain links TRBV10-1 to TRBJ2-1, with a weak D call TRBD2 (6 bases). Germline assignment: CDR1 WNHNN and CDR2 SYGVQD (reference sequence). This CDR3 region has 14 residues. The ends were cut back, 8 bases at V and 8 bases at J, with 19 bases in the middle. CDR3 bases: TGCGCCAGCGCTATGGGAAACGGAGGGGATGAGCAGTTCTTC. It encodes CASAMGNGGDEQFF.

The V and J genes are TRBV27 and TRBJ2-7; 10 bases are a match to TRBD2. The CDR3 length is 15 residues. J gave up 2 bases and V 2 bases, and 3 bases lay outside the gene matches. Germline CDR1 is MNHEY and CDR2 is SMNVEV (reference sequence). Here the CDR3 reads CASSLSSGRTYEQYF. The DNA for the CDR3 is TGTGCCAGCAGTTTAAGTAGCGGGAGGACCTACGAGCAGTACTTC.

This clonotype was recorded at least ten times. The J gene is TRBJ1-6, the V gene TRBV4-1, with D maybe TRBD1 (6 bases). CDR1 is MGHRA and CDR2 is YSYEKL in the germline V gene. Trimming shortened V by 0 bases and J by 4 bases, and 10 bases separated the two germline ends. The CDR3 has 16 residues. The CDR3: CASSQDGTPYNSPLHF. The CDR3 coding sequence is TGCGCCAGCAGCCAAGACGGGACACCATATAATTCACCCCTCCACTTT.

This clonotype was found many times. The chain carries TRBV5-6 and TRBJ2-1; D is unclear. V was trimmed by 4 bases and J by 3 bases, leaving 17 bases between them. Germline CDR1 SGHDT, CDR2 YYEEEE. This CDR3 region has 16 residues. CDR3 nucleotide sequence: TGTGCCAGCAGCCCCCAGGAGCCCAAATTCTACAATGAGCAGTTCTTC. It codes for CASSPQEPKFYNEQFF.